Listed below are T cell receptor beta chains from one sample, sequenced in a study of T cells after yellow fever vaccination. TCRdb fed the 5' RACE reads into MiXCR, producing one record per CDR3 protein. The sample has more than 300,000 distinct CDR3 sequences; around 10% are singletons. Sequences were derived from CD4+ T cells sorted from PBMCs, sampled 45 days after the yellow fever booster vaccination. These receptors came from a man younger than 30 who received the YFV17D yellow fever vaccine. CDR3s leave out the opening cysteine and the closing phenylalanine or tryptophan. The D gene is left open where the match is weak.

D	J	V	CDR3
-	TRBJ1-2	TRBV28	ASSLSGANYGYT
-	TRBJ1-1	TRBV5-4	ASSLGGAGNTEAF
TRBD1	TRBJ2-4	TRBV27	ASSLLDRGNPNIQY
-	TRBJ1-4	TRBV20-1	SAGPQGDEKLF
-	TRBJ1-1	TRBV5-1	ASSLDLGALTEAF
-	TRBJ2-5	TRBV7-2	ASSLGGQGVVGTQY
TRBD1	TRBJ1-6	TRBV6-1	ASSGTGGGSPLH
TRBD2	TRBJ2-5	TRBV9	ASSVGTSGQETQY
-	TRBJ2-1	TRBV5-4	ASSSDWNNEQF
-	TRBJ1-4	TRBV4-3	ASSWSNEKLF
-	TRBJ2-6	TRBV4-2	ASSPRLSRAASGANVLT
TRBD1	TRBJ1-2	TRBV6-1	ASSEAGGGGYGYT
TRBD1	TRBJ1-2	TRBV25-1	ASSESGTGVHGYT
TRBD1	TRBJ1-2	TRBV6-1	ARRDSTNGYT
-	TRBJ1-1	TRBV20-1	SAKRRGMNTEAF
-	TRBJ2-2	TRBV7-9	ASSNRVTGELF